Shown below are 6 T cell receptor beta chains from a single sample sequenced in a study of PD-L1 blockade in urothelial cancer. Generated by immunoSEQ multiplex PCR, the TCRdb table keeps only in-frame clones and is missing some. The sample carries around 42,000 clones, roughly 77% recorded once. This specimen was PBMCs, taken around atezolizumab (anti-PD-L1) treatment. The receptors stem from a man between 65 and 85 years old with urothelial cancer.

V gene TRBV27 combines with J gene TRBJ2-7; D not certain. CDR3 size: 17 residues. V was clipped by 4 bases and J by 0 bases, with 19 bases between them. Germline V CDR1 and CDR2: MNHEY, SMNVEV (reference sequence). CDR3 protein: CASSSLSSGKFSYEQYF. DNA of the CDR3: TGTGCCAGCAGTTCCCTATCTTCAGGAAAGTTCTCCTACGAGCAGTACTTC.

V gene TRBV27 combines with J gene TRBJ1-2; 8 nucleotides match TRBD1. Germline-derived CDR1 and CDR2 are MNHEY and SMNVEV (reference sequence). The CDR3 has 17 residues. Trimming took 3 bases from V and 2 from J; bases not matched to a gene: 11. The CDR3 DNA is TGTGCCAGCAGTTTGTGGACAGGGAAGGGTTTAAACTATGGCTACACCTTC. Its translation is CASSLWTGKGLNYGYTF.

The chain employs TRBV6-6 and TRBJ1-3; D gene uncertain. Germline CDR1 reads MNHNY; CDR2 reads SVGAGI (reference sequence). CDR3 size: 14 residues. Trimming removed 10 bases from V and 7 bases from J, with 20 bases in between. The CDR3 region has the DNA TGTGCCACCGCTTCGAAGGGAGATCGTAACACCATATATTTT. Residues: CATASKGDRNTIYF.

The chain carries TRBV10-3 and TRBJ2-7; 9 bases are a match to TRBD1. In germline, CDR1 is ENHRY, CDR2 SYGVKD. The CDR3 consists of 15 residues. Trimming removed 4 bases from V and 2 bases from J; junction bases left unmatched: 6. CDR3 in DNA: TGTGCCATCAGTGGGGGGACAGGGAATACCTACGAGCAGTACTTC. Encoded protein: CAISGGTGNTYEQYF.

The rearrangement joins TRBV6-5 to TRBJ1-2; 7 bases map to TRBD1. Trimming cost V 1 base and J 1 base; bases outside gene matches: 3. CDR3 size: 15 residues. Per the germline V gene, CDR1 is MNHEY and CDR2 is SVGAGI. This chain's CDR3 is CASSYLGTDNYGYTF. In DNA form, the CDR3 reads TGTGCCAGCAGTTACTTAGGGACAGATAACTATGGCTACACCTTC.

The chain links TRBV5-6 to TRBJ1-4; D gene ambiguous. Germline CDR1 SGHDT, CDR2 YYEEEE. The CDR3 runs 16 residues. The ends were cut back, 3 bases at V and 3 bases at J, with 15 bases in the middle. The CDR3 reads CASSSIGVGANEKLFF. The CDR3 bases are TGTGCCAGCAGCTCGATCGGGGTTGGAGCTAATGAAAAACTGTTTTTT.